A selection of T cell receptor beta chains follows, all from one sample in a study of T cells after yellow fever vaccination. TCRdb independently ran MiXCR on the 5' RACE reads; one entry per CDR3 protein. The sample lists 450,000 to 650,000 distinct CDR3 sequences; about 13% were seen once. The specimen comprised PBMCs, sampled on the day of the yellow fever booster vaccination. The receptors stem from a man younger than 40 who received the YFV17D yellow fever vaccine. The CDR3 runs from the conserved cysteine through the conserved F or W. Fields, in order: V gene, clone size, J gene, D gene, CDR3 DNA, CDR3 protein. A D gene is named only where the DNA matches it firmly. Clone size is not always given. Where it is, it says once, few, many or a class for expanded clones.

v_gene: TRBV5-6
abundance: many
j_gene: TRBJ2-5
d_gene: .
CDR3nt: TGTGCCAGCAGCTTGTTTGGGTACCAAGAGACCCAGTACTTC
CDR3aa: CASSLFGYQETQYF

v_gene: TRBV7-2
abundance: few
j_gene: TRBJ2-5
d_gene: .
CDR3nt: TGTGCCAGCAGCACGAGCGGAGCCAGCCAAGAGACCCAGTACTTC
CDR3aa: CASSTSGASQETQYF

v_gene: TRBV5-5
abundance: few
j_gene: TRBJ1-5
d_gene: .
CDR3nt: TGTGCCAGCAGTCGGGACGCCGCCCGTCAGCCCCAGCATTTT
CDR3aa: CASSRDAARQPQHF

v_gene: TRBV15
abundance: .
j_gene: TRBJ2-4
d_gene: .
CDR3nt: TGTGCCACCAGCAGAGAAAGACCGGAGGCACTAGCCAAAAACATTCAGTACTTC
CDR3aa: CATSRERPEALAKNIQYF

v_gene: TRBV20-1
abundance: many
j_gene: TRBJ2-7
d_gene: .
CDR3nt: TGCAGTGCTCTACTCCCCCCAGACCTAGCCTCCTACGAGCAGTACTTC
CDR3aa: CSALLPPDLASYEQYF

v_gene: TRBV7-3
abundance: .
j_gene: TRBJ2-1
d_gene: .
CDR3nt: TGTGCCAGCAGCGCTCAGGGGTATGAGCAGTTCTTC
CDR3aa: CASSAQGYEQFF

v_gene: TRBV20-1
abundance: many
j_gene: TRBJ2-7
d_gene: .
CDR3nt: TGCAGTGCTAGAGCAGGGAAGGTGAGCTCCTACGAGCAGTACTTC
CDR3aa: CSARAGKVSSYEQYF

v_gene: TRBV20-1
abundance: .
j_gene: TRBJ2-1
d_gene: .
CDR3nt: TGCAGTGCTAGAGGCATGACTAGAGTCGTCAATGAGCAGTTCTTC
CDR3aa: CSARGMTRVVNEQFF

v_gene: TRBV7-6
abundance: few
j_gene: TRBJ2-7
d_gene: TRBD1
CDR3nt: TGTGCCAGCAGCGAGGGGACAGGGGGGCACTACGAGCAGTACTTC
CDR3aa: CASSEGTGGHYEQYF

v_gene: TRBV6-1
abundance: .
j_gene: TRBJ2-7
d_gene: .
CDR3nt: TGTGCCAGCAAAGTGGTAGCCGGCCGCTCCTACGAGCAGTACTTC
CDR3aa: CASKVVAGRSYEQYF

v_gene: TRBV20-1
abundance: .
j_gene: TRBJ2-1
d_gene: TRBD2
CDR3nt: TGCAGTGCTAGAGATCCCCTTTGGATAGCGGGAGCTTGGGTCGAGCAGTTCTTC
CDR3aa: CSARDPLWIAGAWVEQFF

v_gene: TRBV27
abundance: few
j_gene: TRBJ1-2
d_gene: TRBD1
CDR3nt: TGTGCCAGCAGTTTTCGGGACAGGGGAGTCTATGGCTACACCTTC
CDR3aa: CASSFRDRGVYGYTF

v_gene: TRBV4-3
abundance: few
j_gene: TRBJ1-5
d_gene: .
CDR3nt: TGCGCCAGCAGCCCCAGAACTCAGGGGCCCCAGCATTTT
CDR3aa: CASSPRTQGPQHF

v_gene: TRBV12-3/TRBV12-4
abundance: many
j_gene: TRBJ2-5
d_gene: .
CDR3nt: TGTGCCAGCAGTCGAACCGGGTCTCAAGAGACCCAGTACTTC
CDR3aa: CASSRTGSQETQYF

v_gene: TRBV7-2
abundance: many
j_gene: TRBJ2-2
d_gene: TRBD1
CDR3nt: TGTGCCAGCACCACCGGGACAGGGCCCGGGGAGCTGTTTTTT
CDR3aa: CASTTGTGPGELFF

v_gene: TRBV11-2
abundance: .
j_gene: TRBJ2-1
d_gene: .
CDR3nt: TGTGCCAGCACCCACTCAATCTATCCGTTCTTC
CDR3aa: CASTHSIYPFF

v_gene: TRBV6-1
abundance: few
j_gene: TRBJ1-2
d_gene: .
CDR3nt: TGTGCCAGCAACCCCGGAGGGAGGTCTGGCTACACCTTC
CDR3aa: CASNPGGRSGYTF

v_gene: TRBV27
abundance: few
j_gene: TRBJ1-2
d_gene: .
CDR3nt: TGTGCCAGCACCACTAGACATGCGGGGGGCTACACCTTC
CDR3aa: CASTTRHAGGYTF

v_gene: TRBV20-1
abundance: few
j_gene: TRBJ2-7
d_gene: .
CDR3nt: TGCAGTGCTTCCCCTAGTATGCCTTACTACGAGCAGTACTTC
CDR3aa: CSASPSMPYYEQYF

v_gene: TRBV7-9
abundance: few
j_gene: TRBJ2-7
d_gene: TRBD1
CDR3nt: TGTGCCAGCAGCTTAGATAGGGGGCGAATGGACGAGCAGTACTTC
CDR3aa: CASSLDRGRMDEQYF

v_gene: TRBV7-2
abundance: few
j_gene: TRBJ2-1
d_gene: .
CDR3nt: TGTGCCAGCAGCTTAGGAGTAGTCTCCTACAATGAGCAGTTCTTC
CDR3aa: CASSLGVVSYNEQFF

v_gene: TRBV27
abundance: few
j_gene: TRBJ2-1
d_gene: TRBD2
CDR3nt: TGTGCCAGCAGTTCGGGACTAGCGGGAACTATTGGGAATGAGCAGTTCTTC
CDR3aa: CASSSGLAGTIGNEQFF

v_gene: TRBV11-2
abundance: few
j_gene: TRBJ2-2
d_gene: .
CDR3nt: TGTGCCAGCAGCTTGAAGCTCCCCGGGGAGCTGTTTTTT
CDR3aa: CASSLKLPGELFF

v_gene: TRBV9
abundance: .
j_gene: TRBJ2-5
d_gene: .
CDR3nt: TGTGCCAGCAGCGTATTGAGCAGAACGGGAGAGACCCAGTACTTC
CDR3aa: CASSVLSRTGETQYF

v_gene: TRBV29-1
abundance: many
j_gene: TRBJ2-5
d_gene: .
CDR3nt: TGCAGCGTTGAGGCCTCGAGGAGGGAGACCCAGTACTTC
CDR3aa: CSVEASRRETQYF

v_gene: TRBV14
abundance: .
j_gene: TRBJ2-1
d_gene: TRBD1
CDR3nt: TGTGCCAGCAGCCCGTGGACAGGGGGCTTGAATGAGCAGTTCTTC
CDR3aa: CASSPWTGGLNEQFF

v_gene: TRBV9
abundance: few
j_gene: TRBJ2-1
d_gene: TRBD2
CDR3nt: TGTGCCAGCAGCGTATTTTCGGGACTAGCGGGAGAACTGTACAATGAGCAGTTCTTC
CDR3aa: CASSVFSGLAGELYNEQFF

v_gene: TRBV25-1
abundance: few
j_gene: TRBJ1-4
d_gene: .
CDR3nt: TGTGCCAGCCAGCGGGTCGGGGAAAAACTGTTTTTT
CDR3aa: CASQRVGEKLFF

v_gene: TRBV19
abundance: .
j_gene: TRBJ2-3
d_gene: .
CDR3nt: TGTGCCAGTAGACCGACAGGAGTCGATACGCAGTATTTT
CDR3aa: CASRPTGVDTQYF

v_gene: TRBV19
abundance: few
j_gene: TRBJ2-3
d_gene: TRBD2
CDR3nt: TGTGCCAGTAGTACTCTAACTTTAGCGGGAGGGAACACAGATACGCAGTATTTT
CDR3aa: CASSTLTLAGGNTDTQYF

v_gene: TRBV3-1
abundance: .
j_gene: TRBJ2-1
d_gene: .
CDR3nt: TGTGCCAGCACCACTGCCGGGGGCTCCTACAATGAGCAGTTCTTC
CDR3aa: CASTTAGGSYNEQFF

v_gene: TRBV10-1
abundance: few
j_gene: TRBJ2-7
d_gene: .
CDR3nt: TGCGCCAGCAGTGAGTTTCGTAACAGGGCCTACGAGCAGTACTTC
CDR3aa: CASSEFRNRAYEQYF

v_gene: TRBV6-1
abundance: .
j_gene: TRBJ1-2
d_gene: TRBD1
CDR3nt: TGTGCCAGCAGTGCTTACCGGGACAGACTATATGGCTACACCTTC
CDR3aa: CASSAYRDRLYGYTF

v_gene: TRBV15
abundance: few
j_gene: TRBJ2-7
d_gene: TRBD1
CDR3nt: TGTGCCACCAGCTTCCGACAGGGACGAGACGAGCAGTACTTC
CDR3aa: CATSFRQGRDEQYF

v_gene: TRBV7-9
abundance: .
j_gene: TRBJ2-7
d_gene: .
CDR3nt: TGTGCCAGCAGCTCCTCCGGGACTCCAATTTACGAGCAGTACTTC
CDR3aa: CASSSSGTPIYEQYF

v_gene: TRBV30
abundance: few
j_gene: TRBJ2-7
d_gene: .
CDR3nt: TGTGCCTGGTCTTCGGGAGTTGGGTACGAGCAGTACTTC
CDR3aa: CAWSSGVGYEQYF

v_gene: TRBV20-1
abundance: few
j_gene: TRBJ1-2
d_gene: .
CDR3nt: TGCAGTGTTGGCAGGGTCGACTATGGCTACACCTTC
CDR3aa: CSVGRVDYGYTF

v_gene: TRBV11-2
abundance: .
j_gene: TRBJ2-1
d_gene: TRBD1
CDR3nt: TGTGCCAGCAGTTTAAGGGCTGGGACAGGGGGTCGGAGCTCCTACAATGAGCAGTTCTTC
CDR3aa: CASSLRAGTGGRSSYNEQFF